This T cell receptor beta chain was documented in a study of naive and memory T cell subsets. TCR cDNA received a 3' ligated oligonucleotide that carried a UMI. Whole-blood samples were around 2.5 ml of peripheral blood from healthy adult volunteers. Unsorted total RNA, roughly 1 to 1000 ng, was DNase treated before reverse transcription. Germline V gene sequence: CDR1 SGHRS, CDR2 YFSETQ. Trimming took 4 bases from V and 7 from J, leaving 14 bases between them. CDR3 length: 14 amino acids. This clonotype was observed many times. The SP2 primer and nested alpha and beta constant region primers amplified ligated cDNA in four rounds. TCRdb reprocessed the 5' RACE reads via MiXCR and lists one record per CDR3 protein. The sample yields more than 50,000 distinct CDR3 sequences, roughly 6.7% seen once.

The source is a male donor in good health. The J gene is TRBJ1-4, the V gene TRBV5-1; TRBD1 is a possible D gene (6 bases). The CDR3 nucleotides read TGCGCCAGCAGCACCGGGACACTATCTGAAAAACTGTTTTTT. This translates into CASSTGTLSEKLFF.